What follows describes a single T cell receptor beta chain. This entry is derived from a study of blood T cell repertoires in COVID-19. The CDR3 sequence is 17 residues long. Trimming at V came to 4 bases and at J to 4 bases, leaving 7 bases not matched to a gene. Germline CDR1 is MNHEY and CDR2 is SVGEGT. Sequencing was performed with immunoSEQ multiplex PCR; in TCRdb, only in-frame clones are kept and a portion is missing. The repertoire consists of approximately 330,000 clones, with 87% occurring once and the leading ten covering approximately 9.3%. V and J are TRBV6-2 or TRBV6-3 and TRBJ2-1; 13 bases line up with TRBD2. Material: peripheral blood. The TCR was taken from a man younger than 45 with COVID-19, enrolled during active disease. The DNA of the CDR3 is TGTGCCAGCAGTTCGATTACTAGCGGGAGGGAATACAATGAGCAGTTCTTC. Its translation: CASSSITSGREYNEQFF.